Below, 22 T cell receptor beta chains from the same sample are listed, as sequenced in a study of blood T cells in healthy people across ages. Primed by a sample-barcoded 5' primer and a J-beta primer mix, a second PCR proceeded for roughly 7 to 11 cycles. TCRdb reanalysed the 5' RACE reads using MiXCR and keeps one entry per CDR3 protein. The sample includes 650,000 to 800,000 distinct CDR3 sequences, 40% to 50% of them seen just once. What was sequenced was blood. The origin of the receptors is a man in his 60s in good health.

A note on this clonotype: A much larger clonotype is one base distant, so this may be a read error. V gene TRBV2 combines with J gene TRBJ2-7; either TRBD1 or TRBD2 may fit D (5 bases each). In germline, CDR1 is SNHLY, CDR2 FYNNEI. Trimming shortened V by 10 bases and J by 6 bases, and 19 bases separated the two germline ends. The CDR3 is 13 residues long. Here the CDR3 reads CANSGRWGIEQYF. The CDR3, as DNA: TGTGCCAACAGCGGTCGTTGGGGGATCGAGCAGTACTTC. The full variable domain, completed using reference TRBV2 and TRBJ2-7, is EPEVTQTPSHQVTQMGQEVILRCVPISNHLYFYWYRQILGQKVEFLVSFYNNEISEKSEIFDDQFSVERPDGSNFTLKIRSTKLEDSAMYFCANSGRWGIEQYFGPGTRLTVT.

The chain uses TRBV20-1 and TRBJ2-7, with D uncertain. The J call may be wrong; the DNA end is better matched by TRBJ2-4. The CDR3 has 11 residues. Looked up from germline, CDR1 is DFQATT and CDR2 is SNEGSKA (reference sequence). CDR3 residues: CSAAVGNIQYF. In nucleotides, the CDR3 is TGCAGTGCTGCGGTTGGGAACATTCAGTACTTC.

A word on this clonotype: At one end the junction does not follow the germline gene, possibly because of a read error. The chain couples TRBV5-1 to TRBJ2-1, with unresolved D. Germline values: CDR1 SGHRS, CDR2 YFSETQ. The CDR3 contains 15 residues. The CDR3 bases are TGCGCCAGCAGCTTGGAACTCAGCTCCTACATTGAGCAGTTCTTC. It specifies CASSLELSSYIEQFF.

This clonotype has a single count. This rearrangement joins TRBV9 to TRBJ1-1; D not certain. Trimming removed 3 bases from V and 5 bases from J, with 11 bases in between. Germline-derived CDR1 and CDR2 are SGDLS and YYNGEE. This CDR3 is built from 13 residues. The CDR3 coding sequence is TGTGCCAGCAGCGGAGACTGGGGAACTGAAGCTTTCTTT. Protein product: CASSGDWGTEAFF.

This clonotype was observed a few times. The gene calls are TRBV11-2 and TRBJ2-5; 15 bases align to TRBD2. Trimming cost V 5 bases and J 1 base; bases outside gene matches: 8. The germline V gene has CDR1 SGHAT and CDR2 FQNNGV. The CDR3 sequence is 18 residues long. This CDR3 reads CASSPGLAGGLFQETQYF. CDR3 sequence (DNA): TGTGCCAGCAGCCCCGGACTAGCGGGGGGGCTCTTCCAAGAGACCCAGTACTTC.

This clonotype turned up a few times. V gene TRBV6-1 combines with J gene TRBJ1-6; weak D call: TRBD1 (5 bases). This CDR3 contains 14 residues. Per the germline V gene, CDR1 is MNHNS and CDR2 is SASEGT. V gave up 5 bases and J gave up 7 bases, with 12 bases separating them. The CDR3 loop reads CASSPGTVNSPLHF. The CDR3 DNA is TGTGCCAGCAGTCCCGGGACGGTGAATTCACCCCTCCACTTT.

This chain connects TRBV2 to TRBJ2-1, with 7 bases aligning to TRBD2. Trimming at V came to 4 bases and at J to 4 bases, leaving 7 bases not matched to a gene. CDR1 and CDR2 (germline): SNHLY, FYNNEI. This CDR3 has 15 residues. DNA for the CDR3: TGTGCCAGCAGTGGGTCTAGCGGCTTATACAATGAGCAGTTCTTC. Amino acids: CASSGSSGLYNEQFF.

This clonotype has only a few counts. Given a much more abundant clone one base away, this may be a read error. The CDR3 is CASSVETNIYGYTF. The CDR3 nucleotides are TGCGCCAGCAGCGTGGAGACCAATATCTATGGCTACACCTTC. The genes are TRBV5-1 and TRBJ1-2, with D unresolved. CDR1 and CDR2 from the germline V gene are SGHRS and YFSETQ. V gave up 4 bases and J gave up 4 bases, with 14 bases separating them. The CDR3 is made up of 14 amino acids.

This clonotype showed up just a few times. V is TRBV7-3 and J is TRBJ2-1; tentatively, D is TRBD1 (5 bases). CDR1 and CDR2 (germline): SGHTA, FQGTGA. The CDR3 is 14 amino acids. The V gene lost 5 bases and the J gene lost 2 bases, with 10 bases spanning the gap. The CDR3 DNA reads TGTGCCAGCAGCCCCATGGGGCCCTACAATGAGCAGTTCTTC. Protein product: CASSPMGPYNEQFF.

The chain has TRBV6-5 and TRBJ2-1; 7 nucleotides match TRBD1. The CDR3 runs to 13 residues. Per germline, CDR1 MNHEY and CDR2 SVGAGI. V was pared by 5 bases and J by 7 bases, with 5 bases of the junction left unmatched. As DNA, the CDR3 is TGTGCCAGCAGTACGACAGGGCGAAATGAGCAGTTCTTC. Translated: CASSTTGRNEQFF.

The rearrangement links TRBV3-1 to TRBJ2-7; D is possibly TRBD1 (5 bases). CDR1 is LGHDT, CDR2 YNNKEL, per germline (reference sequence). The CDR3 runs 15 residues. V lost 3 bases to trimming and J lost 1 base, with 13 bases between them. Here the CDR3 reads CASSHRATNSYEQYF. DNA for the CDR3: TGTGCCAGCAGCCACAGGGCCACAAATTCCTACGAGCAGTACTTC.

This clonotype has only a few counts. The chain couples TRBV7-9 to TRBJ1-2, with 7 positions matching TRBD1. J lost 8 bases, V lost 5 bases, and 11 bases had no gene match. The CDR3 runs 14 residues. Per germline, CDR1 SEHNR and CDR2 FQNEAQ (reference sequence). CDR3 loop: CASSTRGQDGGYTF. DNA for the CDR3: TGTGCCAGCAGCACTAGAGGACAGGATGGAGGCTACACCTTC.

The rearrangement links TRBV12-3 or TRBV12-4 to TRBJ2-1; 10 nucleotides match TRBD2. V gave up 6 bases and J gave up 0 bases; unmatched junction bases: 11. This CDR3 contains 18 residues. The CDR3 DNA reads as TGTGCCAGCAGACCCCTACAAGGGACTAGCGCCTCCTACAATGAGCAGTTCTTC. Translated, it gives CASRPLQGTSASYNEQFF.

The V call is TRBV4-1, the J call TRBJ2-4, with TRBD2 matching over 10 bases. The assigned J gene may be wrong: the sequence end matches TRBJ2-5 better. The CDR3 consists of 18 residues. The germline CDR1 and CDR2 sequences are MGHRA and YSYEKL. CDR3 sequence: CASSLTTFSGGSSETQYF. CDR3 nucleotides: TGCGCCAGCAGCCTTACGACCTTTAGCGGGGGGTCGTCAGAGACCCAGTACTTC.

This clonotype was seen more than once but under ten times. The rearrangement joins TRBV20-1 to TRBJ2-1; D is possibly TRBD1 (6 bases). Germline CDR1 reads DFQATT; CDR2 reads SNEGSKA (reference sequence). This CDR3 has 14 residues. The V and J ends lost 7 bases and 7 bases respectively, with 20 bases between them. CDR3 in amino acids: CSVQDQGGKNEQFF. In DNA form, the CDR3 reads TGCAGTGTTCAGGACCAAGGGGGTAAGAATGAGCAGTTCTTC.

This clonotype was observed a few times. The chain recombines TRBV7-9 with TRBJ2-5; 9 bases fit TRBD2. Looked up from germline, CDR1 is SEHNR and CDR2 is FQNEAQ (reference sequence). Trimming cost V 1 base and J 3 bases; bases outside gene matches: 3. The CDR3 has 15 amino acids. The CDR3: CASSLGLAEEETQYF. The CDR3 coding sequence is TGTGCCAGCAGCTTAGGACTAGCGGAAGAAGAGACCCAGTACTTC.

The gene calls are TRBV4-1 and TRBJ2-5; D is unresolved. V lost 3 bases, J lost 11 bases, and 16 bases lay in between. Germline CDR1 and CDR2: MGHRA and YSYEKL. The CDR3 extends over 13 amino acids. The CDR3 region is CASSHPTRNEQYF. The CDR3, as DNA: TGCGCCAGCAGCCACCCGACAAGAAATGAGCAGTACTTC.

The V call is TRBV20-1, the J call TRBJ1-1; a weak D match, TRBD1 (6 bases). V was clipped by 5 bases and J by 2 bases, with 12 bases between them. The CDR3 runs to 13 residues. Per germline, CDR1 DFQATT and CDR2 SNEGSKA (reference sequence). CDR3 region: CSALRGANTEAFF. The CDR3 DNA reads TGCAGTGCTCTTAGGGGGGCTAACACTGAAGCTTTCTTT.

The CDR3 DNA reads as TGCAGTGCTGGAGGGACAGGGGATAATGGCTACACCTTC. Its translation: CSAGGTGDNGYTF. The V gene is TRBV20-1, the J gene TRBJ1-2; TRBD1 agrees at 10 bases. The germline gives CDR1 DFQATT, CDR2 SNEGSKA (reference sequence). CDR3 length: 13 residues. With 5 bases clipped from V and 6 bases from J, the junction kept 6 bases outside the gene matches.

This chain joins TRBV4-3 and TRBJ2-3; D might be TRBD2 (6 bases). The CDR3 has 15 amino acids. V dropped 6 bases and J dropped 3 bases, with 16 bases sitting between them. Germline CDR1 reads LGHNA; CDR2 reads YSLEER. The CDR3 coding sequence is TGCGCCAGCAGTGCAAAACGGGGGTCGACAGATACGCAGTATTTT. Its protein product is CASSAKRGSTDTQYF.

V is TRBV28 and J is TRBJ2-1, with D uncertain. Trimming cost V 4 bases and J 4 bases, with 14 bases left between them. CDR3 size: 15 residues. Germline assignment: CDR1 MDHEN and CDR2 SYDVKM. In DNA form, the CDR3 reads TGTGCCAGCAGTTCCCCTGGGGTGGGTTACAATGAGCAGTTCTTC. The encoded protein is CASSSPGVGYNEQFF.

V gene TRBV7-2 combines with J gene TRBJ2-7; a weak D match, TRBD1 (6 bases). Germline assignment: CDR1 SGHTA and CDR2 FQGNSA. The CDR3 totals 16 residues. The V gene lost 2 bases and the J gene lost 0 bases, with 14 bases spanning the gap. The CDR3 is CASSLLQGQSSYEQYF. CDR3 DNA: TGTGCCAGCAGCTTATTACAGGGTCAAAGCTCCTACGAGCAGTACTTC.